A single sample is the source of the 14 T cell receptor beta chains below, sequenced in a study of blood T cell repertoires in COVID-19. The data were produced by immunoSEQ multiplex PCR, yet TCRdb's version contains in-frame clones alone and is incomplete. The table records about 190,000 clones, roughly 80% of them present only once. The sequencing sample was made of peripheral blood. Receptors were obtained from a man in his fifties or sixties who had recovered from COVID-19.

This clone came up a few times. This chain connects TRBV28 to TRBJ2-7; TRBD2 matches 7 bases. The CDR3 runs to 17 residues. V lost 9 bases, J lost 4 bases, and 21 bases stayed unmatched. Germline V gene sequence: CDR1 MDHEN, CDR2 SYDVKM. CDR3 residues: CASNSWGREGSLYEQYF. In nucleotides, the CDR3 is TGTGCCAGTAATAGTTGGGGGAGGGAAGGCAGTCTGTACGAGCAGTACTTC. The full variable domain, its missing parts supplied by reference TRBV28 and TRBJ2-7, is DVKVTQSSRYLVKRTGEKVFLECVQDMDHENMFWYRQDPGLGLRLIYFSYDVKMKEKGDIPEGYSVSREKKERFSLILESASTNQTSMYLCASNSWGREGSLYEQYFGPGTRLTVT.

V and J are TRBV19 and TRBJ1-2; 9 nucleotides match TRBD1. This CDR3 spans 15 amino acids. J gave up 2 bases and V 6 bases, and 7 bases lay outside the gene matches. Germline V gene data show CDR1 as LNHDA and CDR2 as SQIVND (reference sequence). CDR3 residues: CASSSTGGLNYGYTF. DNA for the CDR3: TGTGCCAGTAGCAGTACAGGGGGCCTCAACTATGGCTACACCTTC. Together with reference TRBV19 and TRBJ1-2, the CDR3 gives the full variable domain: DGGITQSPKYLFRKEGQNVTLSCEQNLNHDAMYWYRQDPGQGLRLIYYSQIVNDFQKGDIAEGYSVSREKKESFPLTVTSAQKNPTAFYLCASSSTGGLNYGYTFGSGTRLTVV.

V and J are TRBV5-4 and TRBJ2-7; 8 bases align to TRBD2. The length of the CDR3 is 15 residues. In germline, CDR1 is SGHNT, CDR2 YYREEE (reference sequence). The V segment lost 0 bases and the J segment 5 bases; nucleotides outside the gene matches: 7. CDR3 loop: CASSLVPSGSHEQYF. CDR3 DNA: TGTGCCAGCAGCTTGGTCCCTAGCGGGTCCCACGAGCAGTACTTC.

The V gene is TRBV6-2 or TRBV6-3, the J gene TRBJ1-3, with 8 positions matching TRBD1. V lost 6 bases to trimming and J lost 0 bases; unmatched junction nucleotides: 4. This CDR3 is 15 amino acids long. The germline V gene has CDR1 MNHEY and CDR2 SVGEGT. DNA for the CDR3: TGTGCCAGCAGCTCCGGGACAGGCTCTGGAAACACCATATATTTT. It encodes CASSSGTGSGNTIYF.

This CDR3 is CASSSTINEQFF. The CDR3 DNA follows: TGTGCCAGCAGCTCTACCATAAATGAGCAGTTCTTC. The genes are TRBV7-2 and TRBJ2-1; D ambiguous. The CDR3 runs 12 residues. Germline V gene lookup returns CDR1 SGHTA and CDR2 FQGNSA. V lost 4 bases and J lost 7, with 8 bases in between.

V and J are TRBV7-2 and TRBJ2-1, with 10 bases lining up with TRBD2. The CDR3 sequence is 16 residues long. Looked up from germline, CDR1 is SGHTA and CDR2 is FQGNSA. J lost 8 bases, V lost 2 bases, and 9 bases had no gene match. The CDR3 DNA reads TGTGCCAGCAGCTTATTTCTAGCGGGAGTTGCCGATGAGCAGTTCTTC. Protein sequence: CASSLFLAGVADEQFF.

In its sample, this clone was seen a few times. This chain joins TRBV7-2 and TRBJ1-2, with D maybe TRBD1 (5 bases). The CDR3 is 15 residues long. Deletions cut 10 bases from V and 6 bases from J, with 24 bases between. In germline, CDR1 is SGHTA, CDR2 FQGNSA. The DNA for the CDR3 is TGTGCCACCCCGACATTTAAGGGGAACTTTAATGGCTACACCTTC. It translates to CATPTFKGNFNGYTF.

The V and J genes are TRBV7-2 and TRBJ2-5; TRBD2 matches at 7 bases. Per the germline V gene, CDR1 is SGHTA and CDR2 is FQGNSA. The CDR3 covers 14 residues. J lost 3 bases, V lost 1 base, and 2 bases had no gene match. CDR3 sequence reads: CASSLGTREETQYF. CDR3 in DNA: TGTGCCAGCAGCTTAGGGACTAGAGAAGAGACCCAGTACTTC.

As regards this clone: This CDR3 is also generated by other DNA sequences in the sample. V is TRBV3-1 (or the pseudogene TRBV3-2) and J is TRBJ2-7; 8 bases align to TRBD2. CDR3 length equals 13 residues. CDR1 and CDR2 from the germline V gene are LGHDT and YNNKEL (reference sequence). V lost 4 bases to trimming and J lost 3 bases; unmatched junction nucleotides: 2. CDR3 sequence reads: CASSPLAGYEQYF. The CDR3 nucleotides are TGTGCCAGCAGCCCCCTAGCGGGCTACGAGCAGTACTTC.

The chain couples TRBV3-1 (or the pseudogene TRBV3-2) to TRBJ2-7; D possibly corresponds to TRBD1 (5 bases). Trimming stripped 4 bases from V and 2 bases from J, with 12 bases between. The CDR3 is 14 residues long. Germline CDR1 reads LGHDT; CDR2 reads YNNKEL (reference sequence). The CDR3, as DNA: TGTGCCAGCAGCCGAAGGACATCAGCCTACGAGCAGTACTTC. Protein sequence: CASSRRTSAYEQYF.

The V call is TRBV19, the J call TRBJ1-2; D may be TRBD1 (6 bases). V lost 10 bases to trimming and J lost 4 bases, with 16 bases between them. The germline V gene has CDR1 LNHDA and CDR2 SQIVND (reference sequence). The CDR3 is 13 residues long. DNA of the CDR3: TGTGCCATCACGGACAGAGACTCCTATGGCTACACCTTC. It translates to CAITDRDSYGYTF.

V and J are TRBV30 and TRBJ2-7; TRBD2 is a possible D gene (5 bases). The CDR3 totals 12 residues. The V end was cut by 3 bases, the J end by 5 bases, with 11 bases between. Germline CDR1 is GTSNPN and CDR2 is SVGIG (reference sequence). In DNA form, the CDR3 reads TGTGCCTGGAGCGGGATTTCAAACGAGCAGTACTTC. It is translated as CAWSGISNEQYF. Together with reference TRBV30 and TRBJ2-7, the CDR3 gives the full variable domain: SQTIHQWPATLVQPVGSPLSLECTVEGTSNPNLYWYRQAAGRGLQLLFYSVGIGQISSEVPQNLSASRPQDRQFILSSKKLLLSDSGFYLCAWSGISNEQYFGPGTRLTVT.

The chain joins TRBV18 to TRBJ1-2; 8 nucleotides align to TRBD1. This CDR3 has 18 residues. Germline CDR1 and CDR2: KGHSH and LQKENI. V lost 2 bases to trimming and J lost 8 bases; unmatched junction nucleotides: 19. The CDR3 nucleotides read TGTGCCAGCTCACCATCGGCAGGGGGCGAGGCGGCTCCGAGGGGCTACACCTTC. It codes for CASSPSAGGEAAPRGYTF.

J is TRBJ1-6 and V is TRBV5-1; possible D gene TRBD1, 5 bases. Germline CDR1 is SGHRS and CDR2 is YFSETQ. V lost 1 base to trimming and J lost 8 bases, with 16 bases between them. The CDR3 contains 16 residues. The CDR3 loop is CASSLLGGGIDSPLHF. As DNA, the CDR3 is TGCGCCAGCAGCTTGTTGGGGGGGGGTATTGATTCACCCCTCCACTTT.